A selection of T cell receptor beta chains follows, all from one sample in a study of circulating and synovial CD4+ cells in juvenile arthritis. This table comes from immunoSEQ multiplex PCR, and its TCRdb copy is limited to in-frame clones, with some not included. The sample holds fewer than 40,000 clones; just under 95% are singletons and the top ten take 2.9%. Material: CD4+ T cells from blood. These receptors were obtained from a human donor with juvenile idiopathic arthritis. CDR3s include the opening cysteine and the closing phenylalanine or tryptophan. A D gene is named only where the DNA matches it firmly.

TRBD2	TRBJ2-7	TRBV11-2	CASNRRLAGREQYF	TGTGCCAGCAACCGTCGGCTAGCGGGACGCGAGCAGTACTTC
NA	TRBJ1-1	TRBV6-5	CASSYRGPGTEAFF	TGTGCCAGCAGTTACAGGGGCCCGGGCACTGAAGCTTTCTTT
TRBD2	TRBJ2-7	TRBV19	CASRRAGGGYEQYF	TGTGCCAGTAGACGAGCGGGAGGGGGCTACGAGCAGTACTTC
NA	TRBJ2-7	TRBV20-1	CSASNYEQYF	TGCAGTGCTTCCAATTACGAGCAGTACTTC
TRBD1	TRBJ2-3	TRBV30	CAYNDRGREDTQYF	TGTGCCTATAATGACAGGGGGCGTGAAGATACGCAGTATTTT
NA	TRBJ2-1	TRBV6-1	CASSERDSGEQFF	TGTGCCAGCAGTGAACGAGACAGTGGCGAGCAGTTCTTC
NA	TRBJ1-6	TRBV6-1	CASTPTGPSSPLHF	TGTGCCAGCACCCCGACAGGCCCCTCTTCACCCCTCCACTTT
TRBD2	TRBJ2-5	TRBV5-4	CASSLGLAAETQYF	TGTGCCAGCAGCTTGGGACTAGCCGCAGAGACCCAGTACTTC
NA	TRBJ2-1	TRBV5-4	CASSLTTHRENEQFF	TGTGCCAGCAGCTTGACCACGCATAGGGAGAATGAGCAGTTCTTC
NA	TRBJ1-2	TRBV6-5	CATKPDGGHGYTF	TGTGCCACAAAACCGGATGGGGGCCATGGCTACACCTTC
NA	TRBJ2-3	TRBV13	CASSLGSAGRTDTQYF	TGTGCCAGCAGCTTAGGTTCCGCGGGTCGCACAGATACGCAGTATTTT
TRBD1	TRBJ1-5	TRBV28	CASRPRGGGQPQHF	TGTGCCAGCAGGCCCCGAGGGGGCGGACAGCCCCAGCATTTT
TRBD2	TRBJ2-3	TRBV19	CASRRTSGYTDTQYF	TGTGCCAGTAGGAGGACTAGCGGGTACACAGATACGCAGTATTTT